This T cell receptor (beta chain) was profiled in a study of blood T cell repertoires in COVID-19. At the level of the study: Sites across the United States, Italy and Spain contributed samples from acute and convalescent COVID-19. PBMCs, B-cell-depleted T cells, or T cells provided the cDNA or gDNA that made up the material.

This CDR3 is built from 14 residues. The germline CDR1 and CDR2 sequences are SGHRS and YFSETQ. Trimming cost V 4 bases and J 3 bases; bases outside gene matches: 6. This clone has just a few counts. Methods used by the authors: Estimation of nucleated cell counts relied on the amplification of reference gene primers. Sequenced by immunoSEQ multiplex PCR; TCRdb stores in-frame clones only, minus some. The D gene and trimming were derived from the DNA, and the V and J assignments and clone size from that table. The repertoire holds approximately 170,000 clones, more than 70% seen once, with about 11% in the top ten.

V and J are TRBV5-1 and TRBJ1-1, with 7 bases fitting TRBD1. The TCR was taken from a woman over 75 with active or convalescent COVID-19. The sequenced sample consisted of peripheral blood. The CDR3 loop is CASSVDRPDTEAFF. DNA of the CDR3: TGCGCCAGCAGCGTGGACAGGCCGGACACTGAAGCTTTCTTT.